Below are 27 T cell receptor beta chains sequenced from a single sample in a study of blood T cell repertoires in COVID-19. Assay: immunoSEQ multiplex PCR; the TCRdb copy retains only in-frame clones and omits some. The data contain 150,000 to 200,000 clones, approximately 91% of them singletons. Source material: peripheral blood. The receptors shown here come from a man between 18 and 35 years old with acute or convalescent COVID-19.

The chain links TRBV6-5 to TRBJ2-7, with D possibly being TRBD2 (5 bases). V gave up 8 bases and J gave up 0 bases, with 8 bases separating them. This CDR3 comprises 12 residues. In germline, CDR1 is MNHEY, CDR2 SVGAGI. The DNA of the CDR3 is TGTGCCAGCCGGGGAGTCTCCTACGAGCAGTACTTC. Residues: CASRGVSYEQYF.

This chain connects TRBV11-2 to TRBJ2-1; D gene uncertain. Germline V gene data show CDR1 as SGHAT and CDR2 as FQNNGV. The CDR3 is 12 residues long. Trimming shortened V by 2 bases and J by 8 bases, and 7 bases separated the two germline ends. CDR3: CASSLILDEQFF. In DNA, the CDR3 is TGTGCCAGCAGCTTAATACTGGATGAGCAGTTCTTC.

For the CDR3, the DNA is TGCGCCAGCAGCTTGGCGGGAGTCCCCGAGCAGTACTTC. This encodes CASSLAGVPEQYF. The chain joins TRBV5-1 to TRBJ2-7, with a possible D match to TRBD2 (6 bases). This CDR3 is built from 13 residues. The V gene's germline CDR1 is SGHRS and CDR2 YFSETQ. Trimming removed 0 bases at V and 6 bases at J, with 10 bases between.

The count of this clone is one. This chain uses TRBV29-1 with TRBJ2-7, with D tentatively TRBD1 (5 bases). The germline V and J ends were trimmed by 2 bases and 2 bases, with 16 bases remaining between them. The germline CDR1 and CDR2 sequences are SQVTM and ANQGSEA. This CDR3 region has 15 residues. The CDR3 loop is CSVEIRGSPTYEQYF. The CDR3 coding sequence is TGCAGCGTTGAAATTAGGGGTTCACCTACCTACGAGCAGTACTTC.

J is TRBJ2-2 and V is TRBV30, with TRBD2 as a possible D gene (7 bases). Germline CDR1 and CDR2: GTSNPN and SVGIG (reference sequence). CDR3 length: 13 residues. V was shortened by 4 bases and J by 8 bases, with 14 bases between the two germline ends. In DNA form, the CDR3 reads TGTGCCTGGACCAACAGGGAGGGGGGGGAGCTGTTTTTT. This sequence encodes CAWTNREGGELFF.

The rearrangement uses TRBV23-1 and TRBJ1-1; 7 bases agree with TRBD1. TRBV23-1 is assigned to the ORF class and has an uncertain function. The V segment lost 4 bases and the J segment 0 bases; nucleotides outside the gene matches: 17. The CDR3 consists of 19 residues. The CDR3 region is CASSPLLDRRPPMNTEAFF. The CDR3 bases are TGCGCCAGCAGTCCCCTACTGGACAGGCGCCCGCCTATGAACACTGAAGCTTTCTTT.

The gene calls are TRBV18 and TRBJ2-7, with 9 positions matching TRBD2. The germline CDR1 and CDR2 sequences are KGHSH and LQKENI. There are 15 residues in the CDR3. Trimming removed 6 bases from V and 4 bases from J; junction bases left unmatched: 10. This CDR3 is CASSRSGTSYYEQYF. The CDR3 nucleotides are TGTGCCAGCTCGCGATCCGGGACTAGCTATTACGAGCAGTACTTC.

J is TRBJ2-5 and V is TRBV20-1; TRBD2 agrees at 12 bases. The CDR3 is made up of 16 amino acids. Germline assignment: CDR1 DFQATT and CDR2 SNEGSKA (reference sequence). Trimming removed 3 bases from V and 5 bases from J; junction bases left unmatched: 10. CDR3 coding DNA: TGCAGTGCTAGTTCCCCGACTAGCGGGAGAGGGGAGACCCAGTACTTC. This codes for CSASSPTSGRGETQYF.

A remark on this clone: Other DNA sequences in the same sample also yield this CDR3. The gene calls are TRBV19 and TRBJ2-5; D not resolved. CDR1 is LNHDA, CDR2 SQIVND, per germline (reference sequence). This CDR3 is built from 12 residues. V lost 3 bases, J lost 2 bases, and 4 bases lay in between. CDR3 protein: CASSMRQETQYF. In DNA form, the CDR3 reads TGTGCCAGTAGTATGAGGCAAGAGACCCAGTACTTC. The complete variable domain, with remaining parts taken from reference TRBV19 and TRBJ2-5, reads DGGITQSPKYLFRKEGQNVTLSCEQNLNHDAMYWYRQDPGQGLRLIYYSQIVNDFQKGDIAEGYSVSREKKESFPLTVTSAQKNPTAFYLCASSMRQETQYFGPGTRLLVL.

This clone was seen a single time. Other nucleotide sequences from this sample produce the same CDR3. The gene calls are TRBV30 and TRBJ1-1, with D possibly matching TRBD1 (5 bases). V lost 0 bases and J 5 bases, leaving 7 bases between the germline ends. The CDR3 is 12 amino acids. Germline V CDR1 and CDR2: GTSNPN, SVGIG (reference sequence). Here the CDR3 DNA reads TGTGCCTGGAGTGTCCGGGGGACTGAAGCTTTCTTT. This translates into CAWSVRGTEAFF.

The V gene is TRBV9, the J gene TRBJ2-1; possible D gene TRBD2, 6 bases. V lost 4 bases to trimming and J lost 1 base, with 15 bases between them. CDR1 SGDLS and CDR2 YYNGEE come from the germline V gene. The CDR3 loop spans 16 amino acids. CDR3 in amino acids: CASSLGGVGSYNEQFF. The CDR3 nucleotides are TGTGCCAGCAGCCTGGGCGGGGTGGGATCCTACAATGAGCAGTTCTTC. Combining the CDR3 with reference TRBV9 and TRBJ2-1 gives the whole variable domain DSGVTQTPKHLITATGQRVTLRCSPRSGDLSVYWYQQSLDQGLQFLIQYYNGEERAKGNILERFSAQQFPDLHSELNLSSLELGDSALYFCASSLGGVGSYNEQFFGPGTRLTVL.

This clone was seen only once. The chain employs TRBV7-9 and TRBJ2-1, with 9 bases that match TRBD2. The CDR3 is made up of 15 amino acids. Per the germline V gene, CDR1 is SEHNR and CDR2 is FQNEAQ (reference sequence). The ends lost 2 bases at V and 4 bases at J; junction bases unmatched: 3. The CDR3 bases are TGTGCCAGCAGCTTACAGGCGGGGGGGTACAATGAGCAGTTCTTC. This translates into CASSLQAGGYNEQFF.

This chain links TRBV7-8 with TRBJ1-5; 8 bases align to TRBD1. Germline CDR1 SGHVS, CDR2 FQNEAQ. There are 15 residues in the CDR3. Losses at the gene ends were 5 bases for V and 3 bases for J; bases not matched to a gene: 6. CDR3 DNA: TGTGCCAGCAGCCCTTGGACAGGGACCAATCAGCCCCAGCATTTT. Protein sequence: CASSPWTGTNQPQHF.

The chain uses TRBV12-3 or TRBV12-4 and TRBJ2-7; D gene uncertain. Trimming removed 8 bases from V and 3 bases from J, with 14 bases in between. CDR3 size: 13 residues. The DNA for the CDR3 is TGTGCCAGCGGTTCTGGCCCCCTCTACGAGCAGTACTTC. Its translation: CASGSGPLYEQYF.

Concerning this clone: Within the sample, other DNA sequences also encode this same CDR3. The CDR3 here is CAWSVSLNTEAFF. In DNA form, the CDR3 reads TGTGCCTGGAGTGTATCGTTGAACACTGAAGCTTTCTTT. The chain recombines TRBV30 with TRBJ1-1; D is undetermined. Trimming took off 0 bases at V and 0 bases at J, with 5 bases between the two ends. The CDR3 spans 13 residues. Germline V gene lookup returns CDR1 GTSNPN and CDR2 SVGIG (reference sequence).

The V and J genes are TRBV16 and TRBJ2-7; no definite D call. Germline loops: CDR1 KGHSY, CDR2 FQNENV. The germline V and J ends were trimmed by 2 bases and 4 bases, with 18 bases remaining between them. The CDR3 covers 16 residues. CDR3 amino acids: CASSQNGLSGWYEQYF. As DNA, the CDR3 is TGTGCCAGCAGCCAAAATGGGTTGTCCGGGTGGTACGAGCAGTACTTC. Full variable domain (remainder filled in from reference TRBV16 and TRBJ2-7): GEEVAQTPKHLVRGEGQKAKLYCAPIKGHSYVFWYQQVLKNEFKFLISFQNENVFDETGMPKERFSAKCLPNSPCSLEIQATKLEDSAVYFCASSQNGLSGWYEQYFGPGTRLTVT.

V gene TRBV7-9 combines with J gene TRBJ2-5, with D perhaps TRBD1 (7 bases). V lost 6 bases to trimming and J lost 4 bases, with 12 bases between them. The length of the CDR3 is 13 residues. Looked up from germline, CDR1 is SEHNR and CDR2 is FQNEAQ (reference sequence). CDR3 sequence: CASRGGQRETQYF. The CDR3 DNA reads as TGTGCCAGCAGGGGGGGACAGAGAGAGACCCAGTACTTC.

The V gene is TRBV7-2, the J gene TRBJ1-5; TRBD1 might be the D (5 bases). Per the germline V gene, CDR1 is SGHTA and CDR2 is FQGNSA. The CDR3 is 15 amino acids. The germline V and J ends were trimmed by 3 bases and 6 bases, with 15 bases remaining between them. CDR3 in amino acids: CASSFGADPGQPQHF. The DNA for the CDR3 is TGTGCCAGCAGCTTTGGGGCGGACCCCGGTCAGCCCCAGCATTTT.

This sequence joins TRBV3-1 (or the pseudogene TRBV3-2) and TRBJ1-2, with TRBD1 as a possible D gene (6 bases). The CDR3 spans 15 residues. Trimming stripped 1 base from V and 3 bases from J, with 12 bases between. The V gene's germline CDR1 is LGHDT and CDR2 YNNKEL (reference sequence). CDR3 residues: CASSQVGRGDYGYTF. DNA for the CDR3: TGTGCCAGCAGCCAAGTCGGCAGGGGAGACTATGGCTACACCTTC.

This chain connects TRBV27 to TRBJ2-7; possibly TRBD1 for D (6 bases). V was shortened by 6 bases and J by 3 bases, with 15 bases between the two germline ends. The CDR3 sequence is 14 residues long. Germline CDR1 and CDR2: MNHEY and SMNVEV (reference sequence). In DNA, the CDR3 is TGTGCCAGCAGGCAGGACAGCCCGTTCTACGAGCAGTACTTC. It codes for CASRQDSPFYEQYF.

J is TRBJ1-4 and V is TRBV20-1; tentatively, D is TRBD1 (5 bases). This CDR3 region has 11 residues. Germline-derived CDR1 and CDR2 are DFQATT and SNEGSKA (reference sequence). The V end was cut by 3 bases, the J end by 8 bases, with 7 bases between. The CDR3 DNA is TGCAGTGCTAGGTCAGGGGAAAAACTGTTTTTT. It encodes CSARSGEKLFF.

The J gene is TRBJ1-4, the V gene TRBV7-9; D is possibly TRBD1 (5 bases). Germline CDR1 is SEHNR and CDR2 is FQNEAQ (reference sequence). The CDR3 is 15 residues long. V was cut by 1 base and J by 4 bases, with 10 bases left in between. The CDR3 DNA reads TGTGCCAGCAGCTTAGAAGGGGCGAGTAATGAAAAACTGTTTTTT. It is translated as CASSLEGASNEKLFF.

The genes are TRBV11-2 and TRBJ2-1; 8 bases agree with TRBD1. Per germline, CDR1 SGHAT and CDR2 FQNNGV. CDR3 length: 15 residues. V was clipped by 4 bases and J by 8 bases; unmatched bases: 10. CDR3 nucleotide sequence: TGTGCCAGCAGCTCCGGGACAGGCGACGGGTATGAGCAGTTCTTC. Protein: CASSSGTGDGYEQFF.

This sequence joins TRBV6-6 and TRBJ1-2, with D hard to call. The ends were cut back, 7 bases at V and 7 bases at J, with 13 bases in the middle. Germline lookup yields CDR1 MNHNY and CDR2 SVGAGI (reference sequence). This CDR3 is 12 amino acids long. The CDR3: CASKTQDSGYTF. The CDR3 region has the DNA TGTGCCAGCAAAACTCAGGATTCTGGCTACACCTTC.

This clone appeared a single time. The genes are TRBV18 and TRBJ2-2; possible D gene TRBD1, 6 bases. There are 15 residues in the CDR3. CDR1 and CDR2 from the germline V gene are KGHSH and LQKENI. V lost 5 bases and J 7 bases, leaving 17 bases between the germline ends. Here the CDR3 DNA reads TGTGCCAGCTCATCAAATCTAAGGGGGAACGGGGAGCTGTTTTTT. This codes for CASSSNLRGNGELFF.

The V gene is TRBV20-1, the J gene TRBJ2-1, with TRBD1 matching 8 bases. V lost 6 bases, J lost 12 bases, and 4 bases stayed unmatched. Germline V CDR1 and CDR2: DFQATT, SNEGSKA (reference sequence). CDR3 size: 10 residues. The CDR3 spells CSASGTGQFF. CDR3 nucleotide sequence: TGCAGTGCCTCGGGGACAGGGCAGTTCTTC.

The V gene is TRBV2, the J gene TRBJ2-3; D perhaps matches TRBD2 (5 bases). Germline CDR1 SNHLY, CDR2 FYNNEI. This CDR3 region has 17 residues. V lost 2 bases to trimming and J lost 3 bases, with 18 bases between them. This CDR3 reads CASSETQRVFGTDTQYF. DNA of the CDR3: TGTGCCAGCAGTGAAACTCAGAGGGTGTTCGGGACAGATACGCAGTATTTT.